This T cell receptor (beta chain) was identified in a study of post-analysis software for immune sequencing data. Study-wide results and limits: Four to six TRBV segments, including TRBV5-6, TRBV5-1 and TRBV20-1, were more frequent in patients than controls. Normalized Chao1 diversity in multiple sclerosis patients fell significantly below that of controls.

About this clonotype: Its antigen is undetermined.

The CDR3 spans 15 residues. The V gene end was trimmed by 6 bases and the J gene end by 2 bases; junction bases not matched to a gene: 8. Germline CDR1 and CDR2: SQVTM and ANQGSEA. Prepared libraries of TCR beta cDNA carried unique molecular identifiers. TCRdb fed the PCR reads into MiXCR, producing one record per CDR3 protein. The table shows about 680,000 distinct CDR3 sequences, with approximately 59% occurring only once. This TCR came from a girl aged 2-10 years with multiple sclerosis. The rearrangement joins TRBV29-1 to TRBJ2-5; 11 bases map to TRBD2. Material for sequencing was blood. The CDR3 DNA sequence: TGCAGCGTACAAACTAGCGGGAGAATTCAAGAGACCCAGTACTTC. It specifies CSVQTSGRIQETQYF.